A selection of T cell receptor beta chains follows, all from one sample in a study of T-cell reconstitution after alpha-beta-depleted transplantation in children. TCRdb redid the calling of the PCR reads with MiXCR, one entry per CDR3 protein. This repertoire shows about 460,000 distinct CDR3 sequences, around 12% found once; its top ten account for under 7%. Specimen: PBMCs from the stem cell graft donor, collected from the stem cell graft. These receptors all stem from a human donor who donated a stem cell graft to a child with combined immunodeficiency. CDR3s include the opening cysteine and the closing phenylalanine or tryptophan. The D gene is left open where the match is weak. Size is omitted from some rows. Given values are once, few, many or a class for expanded clones.

V gene: TRBV7-2
clone size: NA
D gene: NA
J gene: TRBJ1-3
CDR3 protein: CASSLGTPGTGNTIYF
CDR3 DNA: TGTGCCAGCAGCTTAGGCACACCGGGCACTGGAAACACCATATATTTT

V gene: TRBV5-1
clone size: few
D gene: TRBD2
J gene: TRBJ2-7
CDR3 protein: CASSTRTSGIYEQYF
CDR3 DNA: TGCGCCAGCAGCACCCGGACTAGCGGGATCTACGAGCAGTACTTC

V gene: TRBV15
clone size: few
D gene: NA
J gene: TRBJ1-1
CDR3 protein: CATSQSGMVAFF
CDR3 DNA: TGTGCCACCAGCCAATCGGGGATGGTAGCTTTCTTT

V gene: TRBV9
clone size: many
D gene: NA
J gene: TRBJ2-1
CDR3 protein: CASKNAMRDNEQFF
CDR3 DNA: TGTGCCAGCAAGAACGCCATGCGGGACAATGAGCAGTTCTTC

V gene: TRBV5-1
clone size: NA
D gene: NA
J gene: TRBJ2-1
CDR3 protein: CASSLVRVSYNEQFF
CDR3 DNA: TGCGCCAGCAGCTTGGTCAGGGTCTCCTACAATGAGCAGTTCTTC

V gene: TRBV9
clone size: many
D gene: NA
J gene: TRBJ2-7
CDR3 protein: CASSVEGGGYEQYF
CDR3 DNA: TGTGCCAGCAGCGTAGAGGGGGGTGGATACGAGCAGTACTTC

V gene: TRBV4-3
clone size: NA
D gene: TRBD1
J gene: TRBJ2-2
CDR3 protein: CASSSWTGGATGELFF
CDR3 DNA: TGCGCCAGCAGCTCATGGACAGGGGGGGCCACCGGGGAGCTGTTTTTT

V gene: TRBV25-1
clone size: few
D gene: NA
J gene: TRBJ1-1
CDR3 protein: CASSEFDGNTEAFF
CDR3 DNA: TGTGCCAGCAGTGAATTTGACGGGAACACTGAAGCTTTCTTT

V gene: TRBV6-5
clone size: few
D gene: NA
J gene: TRBJ2-3
CDR3 protein: CASSSLTGQYF
CDR3 DNA: TGTGCCAGCAGTTCGCTTACAGGGCAGTATTTT

V gene: TRBV6-5
clone size: few
D gene: NA
J gene: TRBJ2-1
CDR3 protein: CASSYSRRRGTSYNEQFF
CDR3 DNA: TGTGCCAGCAGTTACTCGAGGCGGAGGGGAACCTCCTACAATGAGCAGTTCTTC

V gene: TRBV10-3
clone size: many
D gene: TRBD1
J gene: TRBJ1-1
CDR3 protein: CAIAPGTVNTEAFF
CDR3 DNA: TGTGCCATCGCCCCAGGGACAGTTAACACTGAAGCTTTCTTT

V gene: TRBV10-3
clone size: many
D gene: NA
J gene: TRBJ2-6
CDR3 protein: CAISPPDLGRSVMSGANVLTF
CDR3 DNA: TGTGCCATCAGTCCACCAGATTTGGGACGGAGCGTGATGTCTGGGGCCAACGTCCTGACTTTC

V gene: TRBV5-4
clone size: NA
D gene: NA
J gene: TRBJ1-4
CDR3 protein: CASSSRPPQTNEKLFF
CDR3 DNA: TGTGCCAGCAGCTCAAGACCGCCTCAAACTAATGAAAAACTGTTTTTT

V gene: TRBV12-3/TRBV12-4
clone size: NA
D gene: NA
J gene: TRBJ2-2
CDR3 protein: CASSPDLAGTGELFF
CDR3 DNA: TGTGCCAGCAGCCCAGACCTTGCGGGCACCGGGGAGCTGTTTTTT

V gene: TRBV10-3
clone size: many
D gene: NA
J gene: TRBJ2-3
CDR3 protein: CAISYGSGGLTDTQYF
CDR3 DNA: TGTGCCATCAGTTACGGTTCCGGGGGACTCACAGATACGCAGTATTTT

V gene: TRBV20-1
clone size: few
D gene: TRBD1
J gene: TRBJ2-2
CDR3 protein: CSSLDRGNTGELFF
CDR3 DNA: TGCAGTTCCCTTGACAGGGGAAACACCGGGGAGCTGTTTTTT

V gene: TRBV12-3/TRBV12-4
clone size: many
D gene: TRBD2
J gene: TRBJ2-4
CDR3 protein: CASSLDSGAWAKNIQYF
CDR3 DNA: TGTGCCAGCAGTCTCGACAGCGGGGCGTGGGCCAAAAACATTCAGTACTTC

V gene: TRBV12-3/TRBV12-4
clone size: NA
D gene: TRBD1
J gene: TRBJ2-1
CDR3 protein: CASSLRGMQGAGGGSYNEQFF
CDR3 DNA: TGTGCCAGCAGTTTACGCGGGATGCAGGGGGCCGGTGGCGGAAGTTACAATGAGCAGTTCTTC

V gene: TRBV9
clone size: few
D gene: TRBD2
J gene: TRBJ2-7
CDR3 protein: CASSGVAGGSYEQYF
CDR3 DNA: TGTGCCAGCAGCGGAGTAGCGGGGGGCTCCTACGAGCAGTACTTC

V gene: TRBV24-1
clone size: many
D gene: NA
J gene: TRBJ2-2
CDR3 protein: CATKGSSNTGELFF
CDR3 DNA: TGTGCCACCAAAGGTAGTTCGAACACCGGGGAGCTGTTTTTT

V gene: TRBV29-1
clone size: NA
D gene: NA
J gene: TRBJ2-7
CDR3 protein: CSVEVGESYEQYF
CDR3 DNA: TGCAGCGTTGAAGTGGGAGAATCCTACGAGCAGTACTTC

V gene: TRBV15
clone size: few
D gene: NA
J gene: TRBJ1-2
CDR3 protein: CATSRDRAEPGYTF
CDR3 DNA: TGTGCCACCAGCAGAGATCGCGCGGAACCTGGCTACACCTTC

V gene: TRBV4-3
clone size: few
D gene: TRBD1
J gene: TRBJ2-1
CDR3 protein: CASSQSRGRGNEQFF
CDR3 DNA: TGCGCCAGCAGCCAATCTCGAGGCAGGGGGAATGAGCAGTTCTTC

V gene: TRBV4-3
clone size: NA
D gene: TRBD2
J gene: TRBJ2-1
CDR3 protein: CASSTGGRNFWGNEQFF
CDR3 DNA: TGCGCCAGCTCAACGGGCGGGAGGAATTTTTGGGGCAATGAGCAGTTCTTC

V gene: TRBV6-2/TRBV6-3
clone size: NA
D gene: TRBD2
J gene: TRBJ2-3
CDR3 protein: CASSYSSGTSGNTDTQYF
CDR3 DNA: TGTGCCAGCAGTTACTCCTCCGGGACTAGCGGAAACACAGATACGCAGTATTTT

V gene: TRBV7-2
clone size: many
D gene: TRBD2
J gene: TRBJ2-1
CDR3 protein: CASSLKLAGEWVGEQFF
CDR3 DNA: TGTGCCAGCAGCTTAAAGCTAGCGGGAGAATGGGTGGGTGAGCAGTTCTTC

V gene: TRBV12-3/TRBV12-4
clone size: few
D gene: TRBD1
J gene: TRBJ2-2
CDR3 protein: CASSSWDRGRSGELFF
CDR3 DNA: TGTGCCAGCAGTTCTTGGGACAGGGGGCGTTCCGGGGAGCTGTTTTTT

V gene: TRBV28
clone size: NA
D gene: TRBD1
J gene: TRBJ2-7
CDR3 protein: CASINRGAYEQYF
CDR3 DNA: TGTGCCAGCATAAACAGGGGAGCCTACGAGCAGTACTTC

V gene: TRBV10-3
clone size: NA
D gene: NA
J gene: TRBJ1-1
CDR3 protein: CAISESGTLLKRNTEAFF
CDR3 DNA: TGTGCCATCAGTGAGTCGGGGACTCTCCTTAAACGGAACACTGAAGCTTTCTTT

V gene: TRBV5-1
clone size: few
D gene: TRBD1
J gene: TRBJ2-2
CDR3 protein: CASSRTGTGNTGELFF
CDR3 DNA: TGCGCCAGCAGCAGGACCGGGACAGGGAACACCGGGGAGCTGTTTTTT

V gene: TRBV5-1
clone size: few
D gene: NA
J gene: TRBJ1-2
CDR3 protein: CASSLAGIIDGYTF
CDR3 DNA: TGCGCCAGCAGCTTGGCGGGGATCATCGATGGCTACACCTTC

V gene: TRBV9
clone size: many
D gene: TRBD2
J gene: TRBJ2-3
CDR3 protein: CASSSGTSGTDTQYF
CDR3 DNA: TGTGCCAGCAGCTCAGGGACTAGCGGCACAGATACGCAGTATTTT

V gene: TRBV2
clone size: few
D gene: NA
J gene: TRBJ1-3
CDR3 protein: CASNLGGLGGNTIYF
CDR3 DNA: TGTGCCAGCAATCTTGGGGGGCTGGGAGGAAACACCATATATTTT

V gene: TRBV7-9
clone size: NA
D gene: NA
J gene: TRBJ1-5
CDR3 protein: CASSLGTPGVNQPQHF
CDR3 DNA: TGTGCCAGCAGCCTGGGGACGCCGGGGGTGAATCAGCCCCAGCATTTT

V gene: TRBV19
clone size: few
D gene: TRBD1
J gene: TRBJ2-3
CDR3 protein: CASNAGTATDTQYF
CDR3 DNA: TGTGCCAGTAACGCCGGGACAGCCACAGATACGCAGTATTTT

V gene: TRBV27
clone size: NA
D gene: NA
J gene: TRBJ2-1
CDR3 protein: CASTDRVGGNEQFF
CDR3 DNA: TGTGCCAGCACAGATAGGGTTGGGGGAAATGAGCAGTTCTTC

V gene: TRBV7-9
clone size: many
D gene: NA
J gene: TRBJ2-3
CDR3 protein: CASSLVKGSTDTQYF
CDR3 DNA: TGTGCCAGCAGCTTAGTTAAAGGGAGCACAGATACGCAGTATTTT

V gene: TRBV11-1
clone size: few
D gene: NA
J gene: TRBJ2-2
CDR3 protein: CASSPHPGAPAGELFF
CDR3 DNA: TGTGCCAGCAGCCCCCACCCGGGGGCCCCCGCAGGGGAGCTGTTTTTT

V gene: TRBV2
clone size: NA
D gene: TRBD2
J gene: TRBJ2-7
CDR3 protein: CASRPTLSAGGLDEQYF
CDR3 DNA: TGTGCCAGCAGACCCACTTTGTCCGCGGGGGGTTTAGACGAGCAGTACTTC

V gene: TRBV20-1
clone size: few
D gene: NA
J gene: TRBJ1-3
CDR3 protein: CSAASGSSGNTIYF
CDR3 DNA: TGCAGTGCAGCCTCAGGGAGCTCTGGAAACACCATATATTTT

V gene: TRBV4-3
clone size: few
D gene: NA
J gene: TRBJ1-2
CDR3 protein: CASSQDRSAEAYGYTF
CDR3 DNA: TGCGCCAGCAGCCAAGATCGGAGCGCCGAGGCCTATGGCTACACCTTC

V gene: TRBV4-2
clone size: many
D gene: NA
J gene: TRBJ2-1
CDR3 protein: CASSARDHKNEQFF
CDR3 DNA: TGTGCCAGCAGCGCCCGGGATCACAAAAATGAGCAGTTCTTC

V gene: TRBV13
clone size: medium-sized
D gene: TRBD1
J gene: TRBJ2-1
CDR3 protein: CASSWGQGGEQFF
CDR3 DNA: TGTGCCAGCAGCTGGGGACAGGGAGGTGAGCAGTTCTTC

V gene: TRBV12-3/TRBV12-4
clone size: many
D gene: TRBD1
J gene: TRBJ2-5
CDR3 protein: CASSSRDRIQETQYF
CDR3 DNA: TGTGCCAGCAGTTCCCGGGACAGGATACAAGAGACCCAGTACTTC

V gene: TRBV4-1
clone size: NA
D gene: TRBD1
J gene: TRBJ2-1
CDR3 protein: CASSQEGDRFRFF
CDR3 DNA: TGCGCCAGCAGCCAAGAAGGGGACAGGTTCCGGTTCTTC

V gene: TRBV12-3/TRBV12-4
clone size: NA
D gene: NA
J gene: TRBJ2-3
CDR3 protein: CASSFSLATDTQYF
CDR3 DNA: TGTGCCAGCAGTTTCTCACTAGCAACAGATACGCAGTATTTT

V gene: TRBV7-8
clone size: NA
D gene: NA
J gene: TRBJ2-2
CDR3 protein: CASSLVVGDRKGGELFF
CDR3 DNA: TGTGCCAGCAGCTTAGTGGTAGGAGACAGAAAAGGCGGGGAGCTGTTTTTT

V gene: TRBV30
clone size: NA
D gene: TRBD1
J gene: TRBJ1-1
CDR3 protein: CAWSVSGGLMNTEAFF
CDR3 DNA: TGTGCCTGGAGTGTCTCAGGGGGTCTCATGAACACTGAAGCTTTCTTT

V gene: TRBV20-1
clone size: few
D gene: NA
J gene: TRBJ1-1
CDR3 protein: CRFGGVGTEAFF
CDR3 DNA: TGCAGGTTCGGGGGGGTTGGCACTGAAGCTTTCTTT

V gene: TRBV29-1
clone size: few
D gene: NA
J gene: TRBJ2-5
CDR3 protein: CSEGDQETQYF
CDR3 DNA: TGCAGCGAAGGGGACCAAGAGACCCAGTACTTC

V gene: TRBV12-3/TRBV12-4
clone size: NA
D gene: TRBD1
J gene: TRBJ1-5
CDR3 protein: CASSPGQGSNQPQHF
CDR3 DNA: TGTGCCAGCAGCCCTGGACAGGGCAGCAATCAGCCCCAGCATTTT

V gene: TRBV20-1
clone size: few
D gene: NA
J gene: TRBJ1-4
CDR3 protein: CSAKAGPNEKLFF
CDR3 DNA: TGCAGTGCTAAGGCAGGGCCTAATGAAAAACTGTTTTTT

V gene: TRBV11-1
clone size: many
D gene: TRBD1
J gene: TRBJ2-2
CDR3 protein: CASSSGQGGTGELFF
CDR3 DNA: TGTGCCAGCAGCTCGGGACAGGGAGGCACCGGGGAGCTGTTTTTT

V gene: TRBV6-2/TRBV6-3
clone size: NA
D gene: NA
J gene: TRBJ1-2
CDR3 protein: CASSLEQSSFYGYTF
CDR3 DNA: TGTGCCAGCAGCCTAGAGCAATCGTCTTTCTATGGCTACACCTTC